This T cell receptor (beta chain) was observed in a study of OX40 agonist ivuxolimab in advanced cancers. Study-wide context: Patients were dosed with the agonistic anti-OX40 (CD134) antibody ivuxolimab. Patients treated during dose escalation were battling hepatocellular carcinoma, melanoma, renal cell or head and neck cancer. Prior checkpoint blockade (anti-PD-1, anti-PD-L1 or anti-CTLA-4) was permitted; over 30% had it. Study results and limitations: Clonal expansion in partial responders at 0.1-3.0 mg/kg ranked among the lowest.

Per germline, CDR1 LGHNT and CDR2 FRNRAP. This CDR3 contains 14 residues. The V gene lost 6 bases and the J gene lost 10 bases, with 19 bases spanning the gap. Clones were sequenced by immunoSEQ multiplex PCR, and TCRdb holds only the in-frame ones, with some missing. The data show 50,000 to 60,000 clones, about nine tenths seen once. A note on this clone: What it binds is unknown.

The chain recombines TRBV12-5 with TRBJ1-5; unclear D gene. Sequenced here: CD4+ or CD8+ T cells sorted from blood, sampled in a trial of the OX40 agonist ivuxolimab. The sequence was collected from an adult with an advanced solid tumor such as melanoma, head and neck, liver or kidney cancer. CDR3 protein: CASGPVGSEDPQHF. CDR3 DNA: TGTGCTAGTGGCCCAGTGGGGTCGGAGGATCCCCAGCATTTT.